The T cell receptor beta chain under discussion was sequenced for a study of T cell repertoires in cytomegalovirus infection. For the study at large: CMV epitopes used comprised recently identified HLA-C-restricted ones and well-studied HLA-B-restricted ones.

Trimming left V 5 bases short and J 10 bases short, with 12 bases between. Per germline, CDR1 LNHDA and CDR2 SQIVND (reference sequence). This CDR3 has 13 amino acids. MiXCR was run by TCRdb on the reads, yielding one entry per CDR3 protein. The sample has about 89,000 distinct CDR3 sequences, 25% to 30% seen once. Study-wide points: Summed frequency of public TCR beta families distinguished CMV carriers with the relevant HLA. Predominance within the ex vivo response was attributable to HLA-C-restricted CMV-specific TCR beta clonotypes.

This clonotype was picked up a small number of times. Its antigen is unknown. The V call is TRBV19, the J call TRBJ1-6; D is uncertain. This material consisted of CD8+ T cells from cultured PBMCs, taken from culture after CMV antigen stimulation. This clonotype was sampled from a human donor in good health (CMV status not recorded). Some clones in this sample may be carry-over from other donors' samples. The CDR3, as DNA: TGTGCCAGTAGTCCCTCCCGGGTATCACCCCTCCACTTT. This sequence encodes CASSPSRVSPLHF. Using reference TRBV19 and TRBJ1-6 for the parts outside the CDR3, the full variable domain is DGGITQSPKYLFRKEGQNVTLSCEQNLNHDAMYWYRQDPGQGLRLIYYSQIVNDFQKGDIAEGYSVSREKKESFPLTVTSAQKNPTAFYLCASSPSRVSPLHFGNGTRLTVT.